The source of this T cell receptor (beta chain) is a study of blood T cell repertoires in COVID-19. Study at large: The analysed material was cDNA or gDNA that came from T cells, B-cell-depleted T cells, or PBMCs.

Participant-given clinical history determined each cohort assignment. In the source study's methods: From reference gene primer amplification, estimates of nucleated cell counts were derived. The assay was immunoSEQ multiplex PCR, and TCRdb's table has in-frame clones only and misses some. The V and J calls and clone size are taken from that table; D and trimming were inferred from the DNA. The top ten hold 2% to 2.5% of the sample, which has about 180,000 clones, nearly 90% seen once. This clone was recorded once. CDR3 length equals 15 residues. With 4 bases clipped from V and 1 base from J, the junction kept 5 bases outside the gene matches. Germline CDR1 is MNHEY and CDR2 is SVGAGI.

The V and J genes are TRBV6-5 and TRBJ1-2, with 8 bases aligning to TRBD1. The sequenced sample was PBMCs or T cells enriched from blood (not recorded which). The receptor's source is a woman in her thirties or forties with acute COVID-19. The CDR3 bases are TGTGCCAGCAGTTCCGGACAGGGTGGTAACTATGGCTACACCTTC. Amino acids: CASSSGQGGNYGYTF.